A single sample is the source of the 2 T cell receptor beta chains below, sequenced in a study of T cell responses to AZD1222 COVID-19 vaccine. Generated by immunoSEQ multiplex PCR, the TCRdb table keeps only in-frame clones and is missing some. Here the sample spans some 190,000 clones, about 90% being singletons. The sequenced sample was peripheral blood, obtained on day 0 of AZD1222 vaccination. The receptors were gathered from an adult in good health.

This clone came up once. The gene calls are TRBV15 and TRBJ1-5; tentatively, D is TRBD1 (6 bases). Germline V CDR1 and CDR2: LNHNV, YYDKDF (reference sequence). Between the trimmed V and J ends, which lost 5 bases and 9 bases, there was a span of 14 bases. The CDR3 spans 13 residues. The CDR3 reads CATSPPGGRPQHF. The CDR3 nucleotides are TGTGCCACCAGCCCACCGGGGGGGCGGCCCCAGCATTTT.

The chain links TRBV28 to TRBJ1-1; D is undetermined. The germline V gene has CDR1 MDHEN and CDR2 SYDVKM. The CDR3 is 11 amino acids. V gave up 5 bases and J gave up 10 bases, with 11 bases separating them. The CDR3 nucleotides are TGTGCCAGCAGTGTCCAGAGAGGAGCTTTCTTT. Translating it yields CASSVQRGAFF.